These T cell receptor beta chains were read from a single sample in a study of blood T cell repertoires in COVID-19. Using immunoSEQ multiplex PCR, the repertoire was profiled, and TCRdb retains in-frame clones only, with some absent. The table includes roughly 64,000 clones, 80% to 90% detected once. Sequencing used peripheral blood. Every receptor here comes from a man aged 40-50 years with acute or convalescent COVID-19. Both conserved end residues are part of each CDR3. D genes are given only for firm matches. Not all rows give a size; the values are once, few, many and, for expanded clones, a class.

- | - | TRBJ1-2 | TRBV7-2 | CASSLTGTTYGYTF | TGTGCCAGCAGCCTAACAGGGACCACCTATGGCTACACCTTC
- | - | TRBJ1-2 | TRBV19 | CASSISASRGYGYTF | TGTGCCAGTAGTATATCGGCGTCTCGGGGATATGGCTACACCTTC
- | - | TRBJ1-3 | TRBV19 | CASSIARGANSGNTIYF | TGTGCCAGTAGTATAGCCAGGGGAGCTAATTCTGGAAACACCATATATTTT
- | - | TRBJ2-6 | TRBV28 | CASSYSPGVGANVLTF | TGTGCCAGCAGCTACTCTCCAGGGGTTGGGGCCAACGTCCTGACTTTC
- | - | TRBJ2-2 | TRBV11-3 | CASSLIRTGELFF | TGTGCCAGCAGCTTAATTCGCACCGGGGAGCTGTTTTTT
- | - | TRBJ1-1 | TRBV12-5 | CASGFRGNTEAFF | TGTGCTAGTGGTTTCAGGGGGAACACTGAAGCTTTCTTT
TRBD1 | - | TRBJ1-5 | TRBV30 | CAWSRGTGSQPQHF | TGTGCCTGGAGTCGCGGGACAGGGAGTCAGCCCCAGCATTTT
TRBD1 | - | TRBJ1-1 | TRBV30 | CAWSREGQGVKAFF | TGTGCCTGGAGTCGCGAGGGACAGGGCGTCAAAGCTTTCTTT
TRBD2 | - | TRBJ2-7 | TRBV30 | CAWTSGGDYEQYF | TGTGCCTGGACTAGCGGGGGTGACTACGAGCAGTACTTC
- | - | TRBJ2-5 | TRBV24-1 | CATSPRSTRETQYF | TGTGCCACCAGCCCCCGGTCGACCAGGGAGACCCAGTACTTC
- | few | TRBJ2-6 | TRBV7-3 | CASSLRSTGINSGANVLTF | TGTGCCAGCAGCTTACGGTCCACAGGGATTAACTCTGGGGCCAACGTCCTGACTTTC
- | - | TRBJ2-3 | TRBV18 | CASSPPTDTQYF | TGTGCCAGCTCACCTCCGACAGATACGCAGTATTTT
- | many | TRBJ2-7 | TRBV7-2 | CASSSGSLEQYF | TGTGCCAGCAGCTCCGGGTCGCTCGAGCAGTACTTC
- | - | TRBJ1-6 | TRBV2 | CASMSSYSTGNSPLHF | TGTGCCAGCATGAGCAGCTATTCTACGGGGAATTCACCCCTCCACTTT
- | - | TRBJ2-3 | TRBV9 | CASSVVSGAGTDTQYF | TGTGCCAGCAGCGTAGTCAGCGGTGCTGGCACAGATACGCAGTATTTT
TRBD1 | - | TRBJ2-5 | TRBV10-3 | CAIRDREVQETQYF | TGTGCCATCCGGGACAGGGAGGTCCAAGAGACCCAGTACTTC
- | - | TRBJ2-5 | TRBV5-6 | CASSLGQRETQYF | TGTGCCAGCAGCTTGGGGCAGAGGGAGACCCAGTACTTC
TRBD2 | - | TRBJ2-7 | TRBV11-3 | CASSLEGLAGGPIPNEQYF | TGTGCCAGCAGCTTAGAGGGACTAGCGGGGGGGCCGATCCCCAACGAGCAGTACTTC
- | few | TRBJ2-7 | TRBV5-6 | CASSLSAVSRRGQYF | TGTGCCAGCAGCTTGTCGGCAGTCTCCCGGCGGGGGCAGTACTTC
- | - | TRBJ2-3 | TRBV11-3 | CASSRRQAFPDTQYF | TGTGCCAGCTCCCGTCGCCAGGCCTTCCCAGATACGCAGTATTTT
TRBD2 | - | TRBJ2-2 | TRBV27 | CASSLRESGVAGTGELFF | TGTGCCAGCAGTTTAAGGGAAAGCGGGGTCGCGGGGACCGGGGAGCTGTTTTTT
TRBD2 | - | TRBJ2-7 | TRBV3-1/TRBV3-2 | CASSQDERGVGDEQYF | TGTGCCAGCAGCCAAGACGAGCGGGGGGTCGGCGACGAGCAGTACTTC